Listed below are T cell receptor beta chains from one sample, sequenced in a study of metastatic and nonmetastatic thyroid tumors. TCRdb reassembled clones from the PCR reads with MiXCR. The sample carries tens of thousands of clones, about 14% recorded once. Sequenced: blood. The receptor source for this set is a male donor with papillary thyroid cancer or a benign thyroid nodule (not recorded which). Some clones in this sample may be carry-over from other donors' samples. Each CDR3 is given with its conserved first and last residue. D genes are given only for firm matches. Some rows mark clone size as missing; the rest say once, few, many or name a class of expanded clone.

CDR3 length: 13
V gene: TRBV6-1
clone size: NA
J gene: TRBJ2-1
D gene: NA
CDR3 DNA: TGTGCCATCCGTTCAGTTGGGTTGGGTGAGCAGTTCTTC
CDR3 protein: CAIRSVGLGEQFF

CDR3 length: 13
V gene: TRBV7-8
clone size: many
J gene: TRBJ2-2
D gene: NA
CDR3 DNA: TGTGCCAGCAGCTTAAACGAACCCGGGGAGCTGTTTTTT
CDR3 protein: CASSLNEPGELFF

CDR3 length: 16
V gene: TRBV28
clone size: many
J gene: TRBJ2-3
D gene: NA
CDR3 DNA: TGTGCCAGCAGTTTGGGAGCGTCCCTTAGCACAGATACGCAGTATTTT
CDR3 protein: CASSLGASLSTDTQYF

CDR3 length: 15
V gene: TRBV6-2/TRBV6-3
clone size: NA
J gene: TRBJ2-1
D gene: NA
CDR3 DNA: TGTGCCAGCAGTCTAACAGGTTACCCATACAATGAGCAGTTCTTC
CDR3 protein: CASSLTGYPYNEQFF

CDR3 length: 15
V gene: TRBV28
clone size: few
J gene: TRBJ2-6
D gene: NA
CDR3 DNA: TGTGCCAGCAGTGGACCCGGCTCTGGGGCCAACGTCCTGACTTTC
CDR3 protein: CASSGPGSGANVLTF

CDR3 length: 13
V gene: TRBV7-3
clone size: many
J gene: TRBJ2-1
D gene: NA
CDR3 DNA: TGTGCCAGCAGCTCTGAGATGCTCAATGAGCAGTTCTTC
CDR3 protein: CASSSEMLNEQFF

CDR3 length: 13
V gene: TRBV19
clone size: many
J gene: TRBJ1-3
D gene: NA
CDR3 DNA: TGTGCCAGTAGTATAGCTTTTGGAAACACCATATATTTT
CDR3 protein: CASSIAFGNTIYF

CDR3 length: 12
V gene: TRBV7-6
clone size: many
J gene: TRBJ1-2
D gene: NA
CDR3 DNA: TGTGCCAGCAGCGGTGGGGACTTTGGCTACACCTTC
CDR3 protein: CASSGGDFGYTF

CDR3 length: 15
V gene: TRBV5-1
clone size: NA
J gene: TRBJ2-1
D gene: NA
CDR3 DNA: TGCGCCAGCATGGGGGCGAGGAGCTCCTACAATGAGCAGTTCTTC
CDR3 protein: CASMGARSSYNEQFF

CDR3 length: 16
V gene: TRBV27
clone size: many
J gene: TRBJ2-3
D gene: TRBD2
CDR3 DNA: TGTGCCAGCAGTTCACGACTAGCGGGAGGAACAGATACGCAGTATTTT
CDR3 protein: CASSSRLAGGTDTQYF

CDR3 length: 15
V gene: TRBV6-1
clone size: few
J gene: TRBJ1-3
D gene: TRBD1
CDR3 DNA: TGTGCCAGCAGCAACAGGGGAAGCTCTGGAAACACCATATATTTT
CDR3 protein: CASSNRGSSGNTIYF

CDR3 length: 14
V gene: TRBV2
clone size: few
J gene: TRBJ2-2
D gene: TRBD2
CDR3 DNA: TGTGCCAGCAACGGGGGGACTAGCCCCGGGGAGCTGTTTTTT
CDR3 protein: CASNGGTSPGELFF

CDR3 length: 15
V gene: TRBV6-1
clone size: many
J gene: TRBJ2-1
D gene: TRBD1
CDR3 DNA: TGTGCCAGCAGCGAACCGGGACAGGGACACCATGAGCAGTTCTTC
CDR3 protein: CASSEPGQGHHEQFF

CDR3 length: 15
V gene: TRBV6-1
clone size: many
J gene: TRBJ2-5
D gene: TRBD1
CDR3 DNA: TGTGCCAGCAGTCCCCGGGACAGGGTCCAAGAGACCCAGTACTTC
CDR3 protein: CASSPRDRVQETQYF

CDR3 length: 14
V gene: TRBV12-3/TRBV12-4
clone size: few
J gene: TRBJ2-7
D gene: NA
CDR3 DNA: TGTGCCAGTAGTACGGGGACTGCAACCTACGAGCAGTACTTC
CDR3 protein: CASSTGTATYEQYF

CDR3 length: 15
V gene: TRBV12-3/TRBV12-4
clone size: many
J gene: TRBJ2-1
D gene: NA
CDR3 DNA: TGTGCCAGCAGACCAGGACAGAGCTCCTACAATGAGCAGTTCTTC
CDR3 protein: CASRPGQSSYNEQFF

CDR3 length: 14
V gene: TRBV12-3/TRBV12-4
clone size: many
J gene: TRBJ1-1
D gene: NA
CDR3 DNA: TGTGCCAGCACTCCACGGCTACGGGCCACTGAAGCTTTCTTT
CDR3 protein: CASTPRLRATEAFF

CDR3 length: 12
V gene: TRBV2
clone size: many
J gene: TRBJ2-3
D gene: NA
CDR3 DNA: TGTGCCAGCAGTGACCTTTCCGATACGCAGTATTTT
CDR3 protein: CASSDLSDTQYF

CDR3 length: 11
V gene: TRBV30
clone size: few
J gene: TRBJ1-1
D gene: NA
CDR3 DNA: TGTGCCCAGCAGGAGAACACTGAAGCTTTCTTT
CDR3 protein: CAQQENTEAFF

CDR3 length: 13
V gene: TRBV4-2
clone size: many
J gene: TRBJ2-1
D gene: NA
CDR3 DNA: TGTGCCAGCAGCCAAGAAGGACGATATGAGCAGTTCTTC
CDR3 protein: CASSQEGRYEQFF

CDR3 length: 15
V gene: TRBV27
clone size: NA
J gene: TRBJ2-7
D gene: TRBD1
CDR3 DNA: TGTGCCAGCAGTTTACTTCGGGACAGAGTCTACGAGCAGTACTTC
CDR3 protein: CASSLLRDRVYEQYF

CDR3 length: 14
V gene: TRBV11-2
clone size: many
J gene: TRBJ2-7
D gene: TRBD1
CDR3 DNA: TGTGCCAGCAGCACCTGGACAGGGCCCTCCGAGCAGTACTTC
CDR3 protein: CASSTWTGPSEQYF

CDR3 length: 14
V gene: TRBV27
clone size: many
J gene: TRBJ1-2
D gene: NA
CDR3 DNA: TGTGCCAGCAGTTATCAGGGCCCTGAATATGGCTACACCTTC
CDR3 protein: CASSYQGPEYGYTF

CDR3 length: 13
V gene: TRBV20-1
clone size: NA
J gene: TRBJ2-5
D gene: TRBD2
CDR3 DNA: TGCAGTGCAAGACTAGCGGGAAGCGAGACCCAGTACTTC
CDR3 protein: CSARLAGSETQYF

CDR3 length: 16
V gene: TRBV5-6
clone size: many
J gene: TRBJ2-1
D gene: TRBD2
CDR3 DNA: TGTGCCAGCAGCCCCCTCGTGGCTAGCGGGAGGGGTGAGCAGTTCTTC
CDR3 protein: CASSPLVASGRGEQFF

CDR3 length: 16
V gene: TRBV4-2
clone size: many
J gene: TRBJ2-7
D gene: NA
CDR3 DNA: TGTGCCAGCAGCCAAGAGTCGGGTTTTGGCTCCTACGAGCAATACTTC
CDR3 protein: CASSQESGFGSYEQYF

CDR3 length: 14
V gene: TRBV20-1
clone size: many
J gene: TRBJ1-5
D gene: NA
CDR3 DNA: TGCAGTGCTAAGATACTGGACAGCAGTCAGCCCCAGCATTTT
CDR3 protein: CSAKILDSSQPQHF

CDR3 length: 14
V gene: TRBV6-1
clone size: NA
J gene: TRBJ2-7
D gene: TRBD2
CDR3 DNA: TGTGCCAGCAGTTATGCTAGCGGGCGAGACGAGCAGTACTTC
CDR3 protein: CASSYASGRDEQYF

CDR3 length: 15
V gene: TRBV6-5
clone size: medium-sized
J gene: TRBJ1-6
D gene: TRBD1
CDR3 DNA: TGTGCCAGCAGTTACAGTGGGACAGGGGACTCACCCCTCCACTTT
CDR3 protein: CASSYSGTGDSPLHF